A selection of T cell receptor beta chains follows, all from one sample in a study of response to subunit inactivated influenza vaccine. TCRdb itself ran the RT-PCR reads through MiXCR, one entry per CDR3 protein. Among 530,000 or so distinct CDR3 sequences listed, roughly 15% were seen once. Source: PBMCs from blood, taken about 12 days after vaccination. These receptors originate from a man in his forties or fifties who received an inactivated influenza vaccine. Both conserved end residues are part of each CDR3. Each record gives: clone size, J gene, CDR3 length, D gene, V gene, CDR3 protein, CDR3 DNA. D genes are given only for firm matches. Only part of the rows carry a size: once, few, many, or a class if the clone is expanded.

abundance: many
j_gene: TRBJ2-5
len: 13
d_gene: .
v_gene: TRBV5-1
CDR3aa: CASSSGSGETQYF
CDR3nt: TGCGCCAGCAGCTCTGGGAGTGGGGAGACCCAGTACTTC

abundance: once
j_gene: TRBJ1-2
len: 15
d_gene: TRBD1
v_gene: TRBV10-3
CDR3aa: CAITESRTGDYGYTF
CDR3nt: TGTGCCATCACTGAGTCGCGGACAGGCGACTATGGCTACACCTTC

abundance: .
j_gene: TRBJ1-1
len: 14
d_gene: .
v_gene: TRBV9
CDR3aa: CASSVAGLGTEAFF
CDR3nt: TGTGCCAGCAGCGTAGCCGGGCTGGGGACTGAAGCTTTCTTT

abundance: few
j_gene: TRBJ2-6
len: 18
d_gene: TRBD1
v_gene: TRBV11-1
CDR3aa: CASSPGTGLKPGANVLTF
CDR3nt: TGTGCCAGCAGCCCCGGGACAGGATTAAAACCCGGGGCCAACGTCCTGACTTTC

abundance: many
j_gene: TRBJ2-3
len: 9
d_gene: .
v_gene: TRBV9
CDR3aa: CASGDTQYF
CDR3nt: TGTGCTAGCGGCGATACGCAGTATTTT

abundance: .
j_gene: TRBJ2-7
len: 14
d_gene: .
v_gene: TRBV27
CDR3aa: CASSRGPGSYEQYF
CDR3nt: TGTGCCAGCAGTAGAGGACCAGGATCCTACGAGCAGTACTTC

abundance: many
j_gene: TRBJ2-5
len: 13
d_gene: TRBD1
v_gene: TRBV12-3/TRBV12-4
CDR3aa: CASSWTGEETQYF
CDR3nt: TGTGCCAGCAGTTGGACAGGCGAAGAGACCCAGTACTTC

abundance: many
j_gene: TRBJ2-1
len: 13
d_gene: .
v_gene: TRBV28
CDR3aa: CASSTSGPNEQFF
CDR3nt: TGTGCCAGCAGCACCTCGGGGCCGAATGAGCAGTTCTTC

abundance: few
j_gene: TRBJ2-5
len: 19
d_gene: TRBD2
v_gene: TRBV12-3/TRBV12-4
CDR3aa: CASTPQTGTSGKYQETQYF
CDR3nt: TGTGCCAGCACTCCCCAAACCGGGACTAGCGGAAAGTACCAAGAGACCCAGTACTTC

abundance: .
j_gene: TRBJ2-2
len: 15
d_gene: .
v_gene: TRBV11-2
CDR3aa: CASSGTLANTGELFF
CDR3nt: TGTGCCAGCAGCGGGACCCTCGCGAACACCGGGGAGCTGTTTTTT

abundance: few
j_gene: TRBJ1-1
len: 13
d_gene: .
v_gene: TRBV12-3/TRBV12-4
CDR3aa: CASSQAWNTEAFF
CDR3nt: TGTGCCAGCAGTCAGGCCTGGAACACTGAAGCTTTCTTT

abundance: .
j_gene: TRBJ1-6
len: 13
d_gene: TRBD1
v_gene: TRBV10-3
CDR3aa: CAIRGQGNSPLHF
CDR3nt: TGTGCCATCAGGGGACAGGGTAATTCACCCCTCCACTTT

abundance: .
j_gene: TRBJ2-6
len: 16
d_gene: .
v_gene: TRBV7-8
CDR3aa: CASSLAKEGGANVLTF
CDR3nt: TGTGCCAGCAGCTTAGCGAAGGAGGGTGGGGCCAACGTCCTGACTTTC

abundance: few
j_gene: TRBJ2-3
len: 16
d_gene: TRBD1
v_gene: TRBV5-1
CDR3aa: CASSLAATGGSDTQYF
CDR3nt: TGCGCCAGCAGCTTGGCTGCGACAGGGGGCTCAGATACGCAGTATTTT

abundance: .
j_gene: TRBJ2-7
len: 15
d_gene: TRBD1
v_gene: TRBV3-1
CDR3aa: CASSLTGTGVSEQYF
CDR3nt: TGTGCCAGCAGCCTAACCGGGACAGGGGTTTCCGAGCAGTACTTC

abundance: few
j_gene: TRBJ2-7
len: 16
d_gene: TRBD2
v_gene: TRBV20-1
CDR3aa: CSASGLAGHSSYEQYF
CDR3nt: TGCAGTGCTAGCGGACTAGCGGGGCACAGCTCCTACGAGCAGTACTTC

abundance: .
j_gene: TRBJ2-2
len: 13
d_gene: TRBD2
v_gene: TRBV6-1
CDR3aa: CASTGRGGRELFF
CDR3nt: TGTGCCAGCACTGGGCGGGGGGGCAGGGAGCTGTTTTTT

abundance: few
j_gene: TRBJ2-5
len: 16
d_gene: .
v_gene: TRBV5-6
CDR3aa: CASSSPLQGPQETQYF
CDR3nt: TGTGCCAGCAGCTCCCCCCTGCAGGGTCCACAAGAGACCCAGTACTTC